These T cell receptor beta chains were read from a single sample in a study of blood T cell repertoires in COVID-19. Only in-frame clones appear in the TCRdb table, and some are missing; sequencing was by immunoSEQ multiplex PCR. Seen here are some 87,000 clones, 70% to 90% observed once, and the top ten hold around 11%. Sequencing was carried out using peripheral blood. The source of these receptors is a woman in her 70s with active or convalescent COVID-19. CDR3s include the opening cysteine and the closing phenylalanine or tryptophan. The D gene is left open where the match is weak. Where a row states a size, it is once, few, many or the class of an expanded clone; other rows omit it.

D	V	size	J	CDR3	DNA
-	TRBV15	-	TRBJ2-7	CATSSGSITEQYF	TGTGCCACCAGCTCCGGGTCCATAACAGAGCAGTACTTC
-	TRBV2	-	TRBJ1-2	CASSKGGKTNYGYTF	TGTGCCAGCAGTAAAGGAGGGAAAACTAACTATGGCTACACCTTC
-	TRBV18	-	TRBJ2-7	CASSSTSGSYEQYF	TGTGCCAGCTCGTCGACTTCGGGCTCCTACGAGCAGTACTTC
-	TRBV19	-	TRBJ1-5	CASRISGQNQPQHF	TGTGCCAGTAGGATCTCCGGACAGAATCAGCCCCAGCATTTT
-	TRBV3-1/TRBV3-2	few	TRBJ2-5	CASSLRGGQETQYF	TGTGCCAGCAGCCTCCGGGGTGGGCAAGAGACCCAGTACTTC
-	TRBV5-6	-	TRBJ1-1	CASSLRGWSTEAFF	TGTGCCAGCAGCCTGCGGGGATGGAGCACTGAAGCTTTCTTT
-	TRBV7-2	-	TRBJ2-7	CASSLSMGDRYEQYF	TGTGCCAGCAGCTTATCGATGGGCGACCGGTACGAGCAGTACTTC
-	TRBV2	-	TRBJ1-6	CASSEGLNSPLHF	TGTGCCAGCAGTGAAGGGCTTAATTCACCCCTCCACTTT
-	TRBV7-8	-	TRBJ1-5	CASSLAEGWQPQHF	TGTGCCAGCAGCTTAGCCGAGGGTTGGCAGCCCCAGCATTTT
-	TRBV5-1	-	TRBJ1-2	CASSLVPGVNYGYTF	TGCGCCAGCAGCTTGGTACCAGGGGTAAACTATGGCTACACCTTC
TRBD1	TRBV6-2/TRBV6-3	once	TRBJ2-7	CASSNRQGIYEQYF	TGTGCCAGCAGTAACCGACAGGGAATCTACGAGCAGTACTTC
-	TRBV27	-	TRBJ1-5	CASPQESNQPQHF	TGTGCCAGCCCACAGGAGAGCAATCAGCCCCAGCATTTT
TRBD1	TRBV28	-	TRBJ1-2	CASSSAGGFDGYTF	TGTGCCAGCAGTTCGGCAGGGGGCTTCGATGGCTACACCTTC
-	TRBV10-1	-	TRBJ1-5	CAGRQGFPRNSNQPQHF	TGCGCAGGGAGGCAGGGATTCCCTCGCAATAGCAATCAGCCCCAGCATTTT
TRBD1	TRBV28	-	TRBJ1-6	CASSEPGQALSPLHF	TGTGCCAGCAGTGAGCCGGGACAGGCCTTGTCACCCCTCCACTTT
-	TRBV2	once	TRBJ2-5	CASSGGRQETQYF	TGTGCCAGCAGCGGGGGGCGACAAGAGACCCAGTACTTC
-	TRBV23-1	-	TRBJ1-2	CASSPAFAGALRGYTF	TGCGCCAGCAGTCCCGCGTTCGCGGGGGCTTTAAGGGGCTACACCTTC
-	TRBV18	-	TRBJ2-5	CASSPGSQETQYF	TGTGCCAGCTCACCGGGCAGTCAAGAGACCCAGTACTTC